This TCR beta chain comes out of a study of blood T cell repertoires in COVID-19. Study context: Samples taken during acute and convalescent COVID-19 were collected in the United States, Italy and Spain.

The germline gives CDR1 WSHSY, CDR2 SAAADI. CDR3 length equals 11 residues. V lost 8 bases to trimming and J lost 3 bases, with 8 bases between them. Clones were read by immunoSEQ multiplex PCR, and TCRdb kept only the in-frame ones, dropping some. The sample has more than 100,000 clones; 75% to 85% are singletons. The sequenced sample consisted of peripheral blood. This chain links TRBV10-2 with TRBJ2-7, with D possibly being TRBD2 (6 bases). The clonotype originates from a woman older than 75 with acute or convalescent COVID-19. Here the CDR3 reads CASGRDYEQYF. CDR3 coding DNA: TGCGCCAGCGGGCGGGACTACGAGCAGTACTTC.